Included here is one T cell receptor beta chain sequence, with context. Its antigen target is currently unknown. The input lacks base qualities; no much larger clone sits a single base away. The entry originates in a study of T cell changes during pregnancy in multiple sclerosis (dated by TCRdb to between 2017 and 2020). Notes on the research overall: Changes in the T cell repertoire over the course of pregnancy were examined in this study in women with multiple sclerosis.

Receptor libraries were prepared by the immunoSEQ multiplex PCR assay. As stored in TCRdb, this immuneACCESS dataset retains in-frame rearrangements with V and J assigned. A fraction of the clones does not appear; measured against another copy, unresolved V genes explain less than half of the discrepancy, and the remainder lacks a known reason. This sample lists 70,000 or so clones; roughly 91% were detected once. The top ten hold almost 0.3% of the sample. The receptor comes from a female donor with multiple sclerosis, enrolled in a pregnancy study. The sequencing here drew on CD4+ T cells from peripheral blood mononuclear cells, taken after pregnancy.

The nucleotides are TGTGCCAGCAGTTACGAACCGACACTCTATGGCTACACCTTC. Protein translation: CASSYEPTLYGYTF. Recombination linked TRBV6-6 to TRBJ1-2; the D gene cannot be resolved reliably. Cut back by 2 bases and 4 bases, the V and J ends lie 11 bases apart. Taken from the germline V gene (reference sequence), the CDR1 and CDR2 loops are MNHNY and SVGAGI. The CDR3 starts with the cysteine, ends with the phenylalanine, and has 14 residues. Only the CDR3 portion is preserved as DNA: 42 bases, with reading frame beginning at the first base.